A single TCR beta chain is shown here with its context. Antigen: not known. This PCR relied on a set of 60 Vbeta primers and 13 Jbeta primers. TCRdb's table, derived via immunoSEQ multiplex PCR, lists solely in-frame clones and lacks some. The repertoire consists of more than 150,000 clones, with 70% to 80% occurring once and the leading ten covering about 1.5%. The data derive from a study of cytomegalovirus exposure and HLA in healthy donors. Germline V gives CDR1 KGHSH, CDR2 LQKENI. This CDR3 contains 14 residues. V was cut by 1 base and J by 4 bases, with 8 bases left in between. General observations from the study: The study reported that TCR beta sequences accurately predicted HLA-A and HLA-B alleles in most subjects. The authors assumed roughly uniform sequencing depth across donors for presence/absence analyses. The classifier reportedly diagnosed cytomegalovirus status with high specificity and sensitivity.

The chain links TRBV18 to TRBJ2-1; maybe TRBD2 (6 bases). The sequence was collected from a man aged 18 to 29 in good health and CMV-seronegative. The sequencing sample was made of PBMCs. This chain's CDR3 is CASSPLGGYNEQFF. In DNA, the CDR3 is TGTGCCAGCTCACCACTCGGGGGTTACAATGAGCAGTTCTTC.